A single sample gave rise to the 25 T cell receptor beta chains below, sequenced in a study of identical twins. TCRdb analysed the 5' RACE reads with MiXCR anew, one entry per CDR3 protein. Of approximately 300,000 distinct CDR3 sequences in the sample, roughly 10% were seen once. This same sample was also part of a study on yellow fever vaccine responses in identical twins.

The material sequenced was CD8+ T cells sorted from blood. These receptors all stem from a young woman in good health.

The sample holds a few counts of this clonotype. V gene TRBV29-1 combines with J gene TRBJ2-7, with a possible D match to TRBD1 (6 bases). Germline V CDR1 and CDR2: SQVTM, ANQGSEA. V dropped 5 bases and J dropped 2 bases, with 13 bases sitting between them. CDR3 size: 13 residues. CDR3 bases: TGCAGCGTTTCGGGACAAGAGACCTACGAGCAGTACTTC. Translation gives CSVSGQETYEQYF.

This clonotype showed up just a few times. The rearrangement uses TRBV6-4 and TRBJ1-5, with D hard to call. Deletions cut 0 bases from V and 6 bases from J, with 6 bases between. The CDR3 is made up of 13 amino acids. Germline CDR1 is MRHNA and CDR2 is SNTAGT. Here the CDR3 reads CASSDSPSQPQHF. The DNA for the CDR3 is TGTGCCAGCAGTGACTCGCCAAGTCAGCCCCAGCATTTT.

The chain uses TRBV27 and TRBJ2-3, with 13 bases matching TRBD2. The ends lost 2 bases at V and 4 bases at J; junction bases unmatched: 6. Per the germline V gene, CDR1 is MNHEY and CDR2 is SMNVEV (reference sequence). This CDR3 has 17 amino acids. CDR3 in amino acids: CASSLQTSGRIADTQYF. CDR3 in DNA: TGTGCCAGCAGTTTACAGACTAGCGGGAGGATTGCAGATACGCAGTATTTT.

This clonotype was counted ten times or more. The chain is built from TRBV29-1 and TRBJ1-1, with TRBD1 as a possible D gene (5 bases). The CDR3 consists of 16 residues. Germline assignment: CDR1 SQVTM and CDR2 ANQGSEA. The V and J ends lost 0 bases and 0 bases respectively, with 14 bases between them. The CDR3 DNA follows: TGCAGCGTTGAAGAGGGGGGGTGGGACGTGAACACTGAAGCTTTCTTT. It translates to CSVEEGGWDVNTEAFF.

This clonotype was detected only a few times. The rearrangement uses TRBV7-2 and TRBJ1-2; maybe TRBD1 (6 bases). Trimming shortened V by 1 base and J by 7 bases, and 19 bases separated the two germline ends. CDR3 length equals 16 residues. Germline V gene data show CDR1 as SGHTA and CDR2 as FQGNSA. As DNA, the CDR3 is TGTGCCAGCAGCTTAGGCAGGGGTAGCGCCGGGAGTGGCTACACCTTC. Translating gives CASSLGRGSAGSGYTF. Filled out from reference TRBV7-2 and TRBJ1-2, the complete variable domain reads GAGVSQSPSNKVTEKGKDVELRCDPISGHTALYWYRQSLGQGLEFLIYFQGNSAPDKSGLPSDRFSAERTGGSVSTLTIQRTQQEDSAVYLCASSLGRGSAGSGYTFGSGTRLTVV.

This chain connects TRBV12-3 or TRBV12-4 to TRBJ2-2, with 10 bases that match TRBD2. There are 16 residues in the CDR3. The ends lost 4 bases at V and 5 bases at J; junction bases unmatched: 7. CDR3 coding DNA: TGTGCCAGCAGTTCCATAGCGGGGGGTTATACCGGGGAGCTGTTTTTT. It specifies CASSSIAGGYTGELFF.

The chain joins TRBV15 to TRBJ2-7, with a possible D match to TRBD2 (5 bases). The CDR3 sequence is 17 residues long. V shed 2 bases and J shed 3 bases, with 20 bases lying between them. Germline V gives CDR1 LNHNV, CDR2 YYDKDF (reference sequence). The CDR3 spells CATSRSRALREGYEQYF. The CDR3 region has the DNA TGTGCCACCAGCAGATCGAGGGCCCTTCGTGAGGGCTACGAGCAGTACTTC.

This clonotype was recorded a few times. The chain is built from TRBV27 and TRBJ2-7; TRBD2 might be the D (5 bases). Trimming removed 5 bases at V and 3 bases at J, with 14 bases between. The CDR3 runs to 14 residues. Germline V gene lookup returns CDR1 MNHEY and CDR2 SMNVEV (reference sequence). In DNA, the CDR3 is TGTGCCAGCAGTCGCGACTACATCGGCTACGAGCAGTACTTC. It yields the protein CASSRDYIGYEQYF.

V and J are TRBV30 and TRBJ2-7; the match to TRBD1 covers 8 bases. Per the germline V gene, CDR1 is GTSNPN and CDR2 is SVGIG (reference sequence). Trimming removed 5 bases from V and 4 bases from J; junction bases left unmatched: 16. The CDR3 length is 16 residues. The CDR3 bases are TGTGCCTGGGAGGGGACCGGGAGACAGGGGAGTTACGAGCAGTACTTC. Translated, it gives CAWEGTGRQGSYEQYF.

The V gene is TRBV19, the J gene TRBJ2-5; D call uncertain. The CDR3 totals 15 residues. V shed 4 bases and J shed 2 bases, with 14 bases lying between them. From germline, CDR1 is LNHDA and CDR2 SQIVND (reference sequence). CDR3 protein: CASSNEFPLQETQYF. The CDR3 bases are TGTGCCAGTAGTAATGAATTCCCGCTTCAAGAGACCCAGTACTTC.

This rearrangement joins TRBV11-1 to TRBJ2-7; the D call may be TRBD1 or TRBD2 (7 bases each). The germline CDR1 and CDR2 sequences are SGHAT and FQDESV (reference sequence). The CDR3 is made up of 18 amino acids. The V gene lost 5 bases and the J gene lost 2 bases, with 25 bases spanning the gap. The CDR3 loop is CASSRSVGGPGGPYEQYF. DNA of the CDR3: TGTGCCAGCAGCAGATCAGTAGGGGGCCCGGGAGGCCCCTACGAGCAGTACTTC. Variable domain in full (rest from reference TRBV11-1 and TRBJ2-7): EAEVAQSPRYKITEKSQAVAFWCDPISGHATLYWYRQILGQGPELLVQFQDESVVDDSQLPKDRFSAERLKGVDSTLKIQPAELGDSAMYLCASSRSVGGPGGPYEQYFGPGTRLTVT.

The rearrangement links TRBV7-9 to TRBJ2-7; D call uncertain. V shed 7 bases and J shed 3 bases, with 10 bases lying between them. The CDR3 totals 12 residues. Germline loops: CDR1 SEHNR, CDR2 FQNEAQ (reference sequence). The CDR3 bases are TGTGCCAGCACCCAAAGGGACTACGAGCAGTACTTC. Translation gives CASTQRDYEQYF.

This clonotype showed up just a few times. The chain combines TRBV6-5 with TRBJ2-1, with 8 bases lining up with TRBD2. This CDR3 is built from 15 residues. CDR1 and CDR2 (germline): MNHEY, SVGAGI. Trimming at V came to 2 bases and at J to 7 bases, leaving 7 bases not matched to a gene. Written as DNA, the CDR3 is TGTGCCAGCAGTTACGTAAGCGGGAGTAGGAATGAGCAGTTCTTC. Translation gives CASSYVSGSRNEQFF.

This clonotype was detected a few times. This chain connects TRBV20-1 to TRBJ2-1, with TRBD2 matching 8 bases. CDR1 is DFQATT and CDR2 is SNEGSKA in the germline V gene (reference sequence). V lost 0 bases, J lost 9 bases, and 10 bases stayed unmatched. The CDR3 runs to 15 residues. CDR3 residues: CSARDLTAGLVEQFF. The CDR3 DNA reads TGCAGTGCTAGAGATCTCACGGCGGGACTAGTTGAGCAGTTCTTC.

The V call is TRBV20-1, the J call TRBJ2-1; D not resolved. Germline V gene data show CDR1 as DFQATT and CDR2 as SNEGSKA (reference sequence). The germline V and J ends were trimmed by 2 bases and 0 bases, with 11 bases remaining between them. CDR3 length: 15 residues. CDR3 in amino acids: CSARSVESSYNEQFF. The CDR3 region has the DNA TGCAGTGCTAGAAGTGTGGAGAGCTCCTACAATGAGCAGTTCTTC.

This clonotype showed up just a few times. V is TRBV4-1 and J is TRBJ2-3; TRBD2 matches 10 bases. The germline CDR1 and CDR2 sequences are MGHRA and YSYEKL. The CDR3 contains 16 residues. V shed 1 base and J 1 base; nucleotides not matched to a gene: 2. The CDR3 spells CASSQGAGGRTDTQYF. The DNA of the CDR3 is TGCGCCAGCAGCCAAGGAGCGGGAGGGCGCACAGATACGCAGTATTTT.

This clonotype appeared many times. V is TRBV12-3 or TRBV12-4 and J is TRBJ2-7; D unresolved. The germline V and J ends were trimmed by 6 bases and 3 bases, with 12 bases remaining between them. The CDR3 is 13 amino acids. DNA of the CDR3: TGTGCCAGCAGCCTGGTATCTGGCTACGAGCAGTACTTC. Residues: CASSLVSGYEQYF.

Here the CDR3 DNA reads TGTGCCAGCAGCTTAGCTACAGGGTACATGAACACTGAAGCTTTCTTT. Translated, it gives CASSLATGYMNTEAFF. V and J are TRBV11-2 and TRBJ1-1; possible D gene TRBD1, 6 bases. The length of the CDR3 is 16 residues. Germline-derived CDR1 and CDR2 are SGHAT and FQNNGV. V was clipped by 1 base and J by 0 bases, with 12 bases between them.

The chain employs TRBV3-1 and TRBJ1-5; D is ambiguous. The ends were cut back, 0 bases at V and 2 bases at J, with 8 bases in the middle. CDR3 size: 15 residues. CDR1 is LGHDT, CDR2 YNNKEL, per germline (reference sequence). CDR3 in amino acids: CASSQEFGGNQPQHF. In DNA, the CDR3 is TGTGCCAGCAGCCAAGAGTTTGGAGGCAATCAGCCCCAGCATTTT.

The table lists this clonotype with many counts. The CDR3 sequence: CAISGLDAVGKNIQYF. The CDR3 nucleotides are TGTGCCATCAGTGGCTTAGATGCCGTAGGAAAAAACATTCAGTACTTC. The chain joins TRBV10-3 to TRBJ2-4; D remains unclear. The CDR3 has 16 amino acids. The V gene's germline CDR1 is ENHRY and CDR2 SYGVKD. V shed 4 bases and J shed 4 bases, with 17 bases lying between them.

This clonotype was seen a handful of times. The gene calls are TRBV10-3 and TRBJ2-1; 10 bases map to TRBD2. The trim removed 0 bases at V and 4 bases at J, leaving 6 bases unmatched. Germline CDR1 reads ENHRY; CDR2 reads SYGVKD. The CDR3 spans 17 residues. The CDR3 DNA follows: TGTGCCATCAGTGAGTCCACTAGCGGGAACCCGTACAATGAGCAGTTCTTC. This codes for CAISESTSGNPYNEQFF.

This clonotype occurred many times. The chain has TRBV4-1 and TRBJ2-2; no firm D call. The length of the CDR3 is 14 residues. CDR1 is MGHRA, CDR2 YSYEKL, per germline. Trimming removed 1 base from V and 6 bases from J, with 9 bases in between. In nucleotides, the CDR3 is TGCGCCAGCAGCCAAGCCCACAGAGCCGGGGAGCTGTTTTTT. It codes for CASSQAHRAGELFF.

The chain links TRBV4-2 to TRBJ2-4; 8 bases match TRBD2. With 3 bases clipped from V and 9 bases from J, the junction kept 7 bases outside the gene matches. This CDR3 comprises 14 residues. Looked up from germline, CDR1 is LGHNA and CDR2 is YNFKEQ. CDR3 protein: CASSQGLVRGIQYF. The CDR3, as DNA: TGTGCCAGCAGCCAGGGACTAGTTAGAGGCATTCAGTACTTC.

This clonotype was picked up many times. This rearrangement joins TRBV6-5 to TRBJ2-5, with TRBD2 identical over 7 bases. This CDR3 has 18 amino acids. J lost 2 bases, V lost 0 bases, and 12 bases had no gene match. CDR1 and CDR2 from the germline V gene are MNHEY and SVGAGI. CDR3 bases: TGTGCCAGCAGTTACTCGATTTACCCAGCGGGGCCACAAGAGACCCAGTACTTC. Encoded protein: CASSYSIYPAGPQETQYF.

This clonotype appeared a few times. The chain carries TRBV7-9 and TRBJ2-7, with a weak D call TRBD2 (5 bases). The CDR3 consists of 15 residues. The germline gives CDR1 SEHNR, CDR2 FQNEAQ (reference sequence). Deletions cut 5 bases from V and 5 bases from J, with 19 bases between. CDR3 protein: CASSPVGGRRHEQYF. In DNA form, the CDR3 reads TGTGCCAGCAGCCCCGTCGGAGGCCGCCGTCACGAGCAGTACTTC.